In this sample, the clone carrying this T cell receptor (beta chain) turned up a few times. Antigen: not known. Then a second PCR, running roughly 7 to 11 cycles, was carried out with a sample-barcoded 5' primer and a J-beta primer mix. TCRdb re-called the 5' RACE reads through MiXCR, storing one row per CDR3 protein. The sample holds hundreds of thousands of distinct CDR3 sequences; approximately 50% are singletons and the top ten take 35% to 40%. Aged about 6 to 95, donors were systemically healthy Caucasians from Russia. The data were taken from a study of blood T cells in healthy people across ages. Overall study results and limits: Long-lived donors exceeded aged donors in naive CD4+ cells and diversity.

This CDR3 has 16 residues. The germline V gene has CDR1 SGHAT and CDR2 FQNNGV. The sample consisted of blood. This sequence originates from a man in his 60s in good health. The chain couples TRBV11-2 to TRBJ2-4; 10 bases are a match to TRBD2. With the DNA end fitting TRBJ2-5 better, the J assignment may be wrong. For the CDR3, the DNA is TGTGCCAGCAGCTTAGTCCCAGCGGGGGGGCCAGAGACCCAGTACTTC. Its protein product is CASSLVPAGGPETQYF.